This TCR beta chain comes out of a study of blood T cell repertoires in COVID-19. Across the study: Some COVID-19 samples were acute and others convalescent; all came from the United States, Italy and Spain. Sample material is recorded as cDNA or gDNA derived from T cells, B-cell-depleted T cells, or PBMCs.

Assay used: immunoSEQ multiplex PCR; TCRdb lists only in-frame clones, some missing. The data contain roughly 30,000 clones, approximately 90% of them singletons. The CDR3 is made up of 13 amino acids. Trimming took 3 bases from V and 6 from J, leaving 12 bases between them. The chain carries TRBV12-3 or TRBV12-4 and TRBJ2-7; unclear D gene. Sample: peripheral blood. The sequence came from a human donor in a cohort sampled during active COVID-19. The CDR3 protein is CASSFSLRSEQYF. The CDR3 DNA sequence: TGTGCCAGCAGTTTTTCATTGAGAAGCGAGCAGTACTTC.